Presented here are 20 T cell receptor beta chains from one specimen sequenced in a study of CD8 T cells in Susac syndrome. An input of roughly 0.5 to 1 ug of RNA was subjected to reverse transcription using random hexamers. Each CDR3 protein gets one entry after TCRdb re-called the immunoSEQ multiplex PCR reads with MiXCR. The top ten hold less than 0.3% of the sample, which has 130,000 or so distinct CDR3 sequences, 85% to 95% seen once. The sequenced material came from CD8+ T cells from PBMCs. Receptors originate from a human donor with Susac syndrome.

The rearrangement joins TRBV2 to TRBJ1-5, with no clear D. The CDR3 totals 14 residues. Germline V lookup: CDR1 SNHLY, CDR2 FYNNEI. V lost 8 bases, J lost 2 bases, and 13 bases lay in between. The DNA of the CDR3 is TGTGCCAGCGGAGACCCTAGGGGCAATCAGCCCCAGCATTTT. Translating it yields CASGDPRGNQPQHF.

This chain uses TRBV11-1 with TRBJ2-5, with TRBD2 matching 11 bases. The length of the CDR3 is 16 residues. Trimming took 5 bases from V and 5 from J; bases not matched to a gene: 10. The germline CDR1 and CDR2 sequences are SGHAT and FQDESV (reference sequence). The CDR3 nucleotides are TGTGCCAGCAGCGTTAGCGGGGGGGCCTCTGGGGAGACCCAGTACTTC. Protein product: CASSVSGGASGETQYF. The full variable domain, completed using reference TRBV11-1 and TRBJ2-5, is EAEVAQSPRYKITEKSQAVAFWCDPISGHATLYWYRQILGQGPELLVQFQDESVVDDSQLPKDRFSAERLKGVDSTLKIQPAELGDSAMYLCASSVSGGASGETQYFGPGTRLLVL.

J is TRBJ2-7 and V is TRBV21-1; whether TRBD1, the table's D call, matches the DNA was not checked. TRBV21-1 is a pseudogene. This CDR3 region has 13 residues. CDR3 nucleotide sequence: TGTGCCAGCCCTTCCGTCCGGGAGAACGAGCAGTACTTC. It specifies CASPSVRENEQYF.

This chain links TRBV20-1 with TRBJ2-7; 7 bases map to TRBD1. The length of the CDR3 is 14 residues. CDR1 and CDR2 from the germline V gene are DFQATT and SNEGSKA (reference sequence). V was pared by 4 bases and J by 2 bases, with 8 bases of the junction left unmatched. The CDR3 here is CSANAWTGTYEQYF. The CDR3 region has the DNA TGCAGTGCTAACGCGTGGACAGGAACCTACGAGCAGTACTTC.

CDR3 in DNA: TGCAGTGCCAAGGACAGGGGGGGGAACATTCAGTACTTC. Translation: CSAKDRGGNIQYF. The chain joins TRBV20-1 to TRBJ2-4; TRBD1 aligns across 10 bases. CDR3 length: 13 residues. With V trimmed by 6 bases and J by 7 bases, 6 bases remained unmatched. The germline gives CDR1 DFQATT, CDR2 SNEGSKA (reference sequence).

This sequence joins TRBV27 and TRBJ1-2, with D possibly TRBD1 on 5 matching bases. This CDR3 has 16 residues. The germline V gene encodes CDR1 MNHEY and CDR2 SMNVEV (reference sequence). The V end lost 5 bases, the J end lost 3 bases, and 19 bases lay between the germline ends. CDR3 in amino acids: CASSISPRGGYYGYTF. The CDR3 DNA is TGTGCCAGCAGTATCTCACCCCGCGGGGGGTACTATGGCTACACCTTC.

The chain recombines TRBV9 with TRBJ2-5; 10 bases agree with TRBD1. V lost 1 base to trimming and J lost 4 bases; unmatched junction nucleotides: 7. The CDR3 consists of 16 residues. Germline CDR1 is SGDLS and CDR2 is YYNGEE. The CDR3 spells CASSVSGTGAGETQYF. In DNA, the CDR3 is TGTGCCAGCAGCGTATCAGGGACAGGGGCCGGAGAGACCCAGTACTTC.

The chain carries TRBV11-2 and TRBJ2-3; D could derive from TRBD1 or TRBD2 (6 bases each). Germline lookup yields CDR1 SGHAT and CDR2 FQNNGV. This CDR3 has 16 amino acids. The V end was cut by 6 bases, the J end by 1 base, with 17 bases between. The CDR3 sequence is CASRQGRTGGTDTQYF. CDR3 nucleotide sequence: TGTGCCAGCAGACAGGGACGGACGGGGGGCACAGATACGCAGTATTTT.

The J gene is TRBJ2-1, the V gene TRBV6-5; D unresolved. Germline CDR1 reads MNHEY; CDR2 reads SVGAGI. The V gene lost 5 bases and the J gene lost 4 bases, with 18 bases spanning the gap. The CDR3 sequence is 16 residues long. In DNA form, the CDR3 reads TGTGCCAGCAGTAACCCCGGTGATGGCCTATACAATGAGCAGTTCTTC. Encoded protein: CASSNPGDGLYNEQFF.

The genes are TRBV20-1 and TRBJ2-1; 11 bases are a match to TRBD2. Germline V gene lookup returns CDR1 DFQATT and CDR2 SNEGSKA (reference sequence). CDR3 length: 16 residues. V lost 5 bases to trimming and J lost 5 bases; unmatched junction nucleotides: 11. The CDR3 sequence: CSALLAGGPRHNEQFF. CDR3 nucleotides: TGCAGTGCTCTTCTAGCGGGGGGCCCTCGCCACAATGAGCAGTTCTTC.

The rearrangement joins TRBV7-9 to TRBJ2-1; D gene ambiguous. V was cut by 5 bases and J by 4 bases, with 6 bases left in between. Germline lookup yields CDR1 SEHNR and CDR2 FQNEAQ (reference sequence). The CDR3 runs 12 residues. The CDR3 here is CASSQQYNEQFF. CDR3 DNA: TGTGCCAGCAGCCAACAATACAATGAGCAGTTCTTC.

Worth noting for this clonotype: A junction boundary mismatches the germline segment, possibly from a read error. This chain connects TRBV16 to TRBJ2-5, with 8 bases matching TRBD1. The V gene's germline CDR1 is KGHSY and CDR2 FQNENV. This CDR3 region has 15 residues. This CDR3 reads CASSQSGTGQETQHF. Written as DNA, the CDR3 is TGTGCCAGCAGCCAATCGGGGACAGGACAAGAGACCCAGCACTTC.

The V gene is TRBV29-1, the J gene TRBJ1-1; 9 bases align to TRBD1. The CDR3 is 15 residues long. V dropped 5 bases and J dropped 4; count of bases not matched to a gene: 11. Germline V CDR1 and CDR2: SQVTM, ANQGSEA. CDR3: CSVSGVQGAGTEAFF. Here the CDR3 DNA reads TGCAGCGTTAGTGGGGTACAGGGGGCGGGCACTGAAGCTTTCTTT.

This chain connects TRBV20-1 to TRBJ1-2; D unclear. Germline CDR1 and CDR2: DFQATT and SNEGSKA (reference sequence). V dropped 5 bases and J dropped 3 bases, with 7 bases sitting between them. The length of the CDR3 is 11 residues. CDR3 sequence (DNA): TGCAGTGCTCGGGATGACTATGGCTACACCTTC. The encoded protein is CSARDDYGYTF.

The chain recombines TRBV25-1 with TRBJ2-5, with D hard to call. Trimming pared 2 bases from V and 5 bases from J, leaving 9 bases between. The CDR3 length is 13 residues. Germline values: CDR1 MGHDK, CDR2 SYGVNS. The CDR3 DNA reads TGTGCCAGCAGTGAAGGGGATTGGGAGACCCAGTACTTC. Encoded protein: CASSEGDWETQYF.

The V call is TRBV29-1, the J call TRBJ2-7, with TRBD1 matching over 7 bases. The CDR3 is made up of 13 amino acids. The V and J ends lost 7 bases and 2 bases, in that order; junction bases with no gene match: 8. Germline lookup yields CDR1 SQVTM and CDR2 ANQGSEA. The CDR3 spells CSAEGQQAYEQYF. In DNA, the CDR3 is TGCAGCGCCGAGGGACAGCAAGCCTACGAGCAGTACTTC.

The J gene is TRBJ2-7, the V gene TRBV5-4; D could derive from TRBD1 or TRBD2 (6 bases each). The CDR3 covers 15 residues. V gave up 4 bases and J gave up 2 bases, with 16 bases separating them. Germline CDR1 reads SGHNT; CDR2 reads YYREEE (reference sequence). The CDR3 region has the DNA TGTGCCAGCAGCACAATACAGGGAGGCACCTACGAGCAGTACTTC. Translated: CASSTIQGGTYEQYF.

V and J are TRBV6-6 and TRBJ2-7, with D perhaps assigned TRBD1 or TRBD2 (6 bases each). The CDR3 consists of 13 residues. V was shortened by 11 bases and J by 3 bases, with 17 bases between the two germline ends. The germline V gene has CDR1 MNHNY and CDR2 SVGAGI (reference sequence). The chain's CDR3 is CAPRGRGDYEQYF. The CDR3, as DNA: TGTGCCCCCCGGGGGCGAGGGGACTACGAGCAGTACTTC.

In DNA form, the CDR3 reads TGCAGTGCTAGACTTGGGACACCCCTGGGAGATACGCAGTATTTT. It yields the protein CSARLGTPLGDTQYF. This chain uses TRBV20-1 with TRBJ2-3, with D perhaps matching TRBD1 (6 bases). This CDR3 is 15 amino acids long. Trimming took off 2 bases at V and 5 bases at J, with 17 bases between the two ends. Germline V gives CDR1 DFQATT, CDR2 SNEGSKA (reference sequence).

J is TRBJ2-5 and V is TRBV30; TRBD2 matches at 9 bases. Germline assignment: CDR1 GTSNPN and CDR2 SVGIG (reference sequence). The CDR3 is made up of 15 amino acids. The J segment lost 5 bases and the V segment lost 3 bases, leaving 10 bases of the junction unmatched. The CDR3 nucleotides are TGTGCCTGGAGCCCGGGGACTAGCATATTCGAGACCCAGTACTTC. Amino acid sequence: CAWSPGTSIFETQYF.